These T cell receptor beta chains were read from a single sample in a study of blood T cell repertoires in COVID-19. The data were produced by immunoSEQ multiplex PCR, yet TCRdb's version contains in-frame clones alone and is incomplete. The data show 150,000 or so clones, with approximately 86% seen just once and roughly 8% held by the top ten. The sequenced sample consisted of peripheral blood. These receptors were collected from an older woman with acute or convalescent COVID-19. CDR3s include the opening cysteine and the closing phenylalanine or tryptophan. A D gene is named only where the DNA matches it firmly. Part of the rows lack a size; the others show once, few, many or a class for expanded clones.

CDR3 protein	CDR3 DNA	clone size	D gene	V gene	J gene
CASSSSRGNTGELFF	TGTGCCAGTAGTAGCTCTCGGGGGAACACCGGGGAGCTGTTTTTT	.	.	TRBV19	TRBJ2-2
CASSRGPSSYNEQFF	TGTGCCAGCAGCAGGGGGCCAAGCTCCTACAATGAGCAGTTCTTC	.	TRBD1	TRBV2	TRBJ2-1
CASTQARLNTEAFF	TGTGCCAGCACCCAGGCCCGTCTGAACACTGAAGCTTTCTTT	.	.	TRBV2	TRBJ1-1
CASSQGYNEQFF	TGCGCCAGCAGCCAGGGCTACAATGAGCAGTTCTTC	.	.	TRBV5-1	TRBJ2-1
CASSPALAGESNEQFF	TGCGCCAGCAGTCCTGCACTAGCGGGGGAGTCCAATGAGCAGTTCTTC	.	TRBD2	TRBV5-1	TRBJ2-1
CASSQEVRGREAFF	TGCGCCAGCAGCCAAGAAGTCAGGGGGCGTGAAGCTTTCTTT	.	TRBD1	TRBV4-1	TRBJ1-1
CASSSGGPPGRTIYF	TGTGCCAGCTCCTCTGGAGGGCCCCCGGGGCGCACCATATATTTT	.	.	TRBV18	TRBJ1-3
CASSTQQGLDYGYTF	TGCGCCAGCAGTACCCAACAGGGGCTTGACTATGGCTACACCTTC	.	TRBD1	TRBV5-1	TRBJ1-2
CASSVGVGTGGEKLFF	TGTGCCAGCAGCGTAGGTGTGGGGACAGGGGGCGAAAAACTGTTTTTT	.	TRBD1	TRBV9	TRBJ1-4
CASSPTSGYTGELFF	TGTGCCAGCAGCCCGACTAGCGGATACACCGGGGAGCTGTTTTTT	.	TRBD2	TRBV7-3	TRBJ2-2
CSGRTSWGTDTQYF	TGCAGCGGACGGACATCCTGGGGCACAGATACGCAGTATTTT	.	.	TRBV29-1	TRBJ2-3
CASSPKGTSGGADTGELFF	TGTGCCAGCAGCCCGAAGGGGACTAGCGGGGGGGCCGATACCGGGGAGCTGTTTTTT	.	TRBD2	TRBV3-1/TRBV3-2	TRBJ2-2
CASSVGAAPRDEAFF	TGTGCCAGCAGCGTAGGGGCCGCCCCGAGAGATGAAGCTTTCTTT	.	.	TRBV9	TRBJ1-1
CASSRGSWTSGGELFF	TGTGCCAGCAGCCGGGGTAGTTGGACCTCTGGCGGGGAGCTGTTTTTT	.	.	TRBV5-8	TRBJ2-2
CASRTSNTGELFF	TGTGCCAGCAGGACATCGAACACCGGGGAGCTGTTTTTT	.	.	TRBV6-5	TRBJ2-2
CASSYQASGRGDEQFF	TGTGCCAGCAGTTACCAGGCTAGCGGGCGGGGAGATGAGCAGTTCTTC	.	TRBD2	TRBV6-5	TRBJ2-1
CASSVATPAGTSGGPTMYNEQFF	TGTGCCAGCAGCGTAGCTACCCCCGCCGGGACTAGCGGGGGGCCCACGATGTACAATGAGCAGTTCTTC	.	TRBD2	TRBV9	TRBJ2-1
CSSGLASYNEQFF	TGTTCCTCCGGACTAGCGTCCTACAATGAGCAGTTCTTC	once	TRBD2	TRBV18	TRBJ2-1
CASRETGTYEQYF	TGTGCCAGCAGGGAGACAGGGACCTACGAGCAGTACTTC	.	TRBD1	TRBV28	TRBJ2-7
CASSSTSDRSYNSPLHF	TGCGCCAGCAGCTCCACCTCCGACAGGAGTTATAATTCACCCCTCCACTTT	.	.	TRBV5-1	TRBJ1-6
CASSQDWRSSGNTIYF	TGCGCCAGCAGCCAAGATTGGAGAAGCTCTGGAAACACCATATATTTT	many	.	TRBV4-3	TRBJ1-3
CASSADQGNSPLHF	TGTGCCAGCAGCGCCGACCAGGGGAATTCACCCCTCCACTTT	.	.	TRBV9	TRBJ1-6
CASSLGGIFQETQYF	TGTGCCAGCAGCCTTGGGGGCATATTTCAAGAGACCCAGTACTTC	once	.	TRBV7-8	TRBJ2-5
CASSPGQGYPQPQHF	TGTGCCAGCAGTCCGGGACAGGGATACCCTCAGCCCCAGCATTTT	many	TRBD1	TRBV6-5	TRBJ1-5
CATSDTGPNQPQHF	TGTGCCACCAGTGATACAGGTCCCAATCAGCCCCAGCATTTT	.	.	TRBV24-1	TRBJ1-5
CASSFVQGDEKLFF	TGTGCCAGCAGCTTTGTTCAGGGGGACGAAAAACTGTTTTTT	.	TRBD1	TRBV5-8	TRBJ1-4
CASSWETNYEQYF	TGTGCCAGTAGTTGGGAGACTAACTACGAGCAGTACTTC	.	.	TRBV19	TRBJ2-7
CSAEGGNTIYF	TGCAGTGCCGAGGGCGGAAACACCATATATTTT	.	.	TRBV20-1	TRBJ1-3
CASRLDSSNQPQHF	TGTGCCAGCAGATTGGACAGCAGCAATCAGCCCCAGCATTTT	.	.	TRBV6-6	TRBJ1-5
CASSLDQVDPLHF	TGCGCCAGCAGCTTGGATCAGGTCGACCCCCTCCACTTT	few	.	TRBV5-1	TRBJ1-6
CASSVTEGNTIYF	TGTGCCAGCAGCGTAACTGAGGGAAACACCATATATTTT	.	.	TRBV9	TRBJ1-3
CAWSIGVRNEQYF	TGTGCCTGGAGTATAGGGGTTCGGAACGAGCAGTACTTC	.	.	TRBV30	TRBJ2-7
CASSLRAGGDKNIQYF	TGTGCCAGCAGCTTACGCGCAGGGGGTGACAAAAACATTCAGTACTTC	.	TRBD1	TRBV7-9	TRBJ2-4
CAWASTGRVNEKLFF	TGTGCCTGGGCCAGTACAGGGCGTGTGAATGAAAAACTGTTTTTT	.	.	TRBV30	TRBJ1-4
CASTRTGGTYGYTF	TGTGCCAGCACCAGGACAGGGGGGACCTATGGCTACACCTTC	.	TRBD1	TRBV6-5	TRBJ1-2
CASSPRTASTDTQYF	TGCGCCAGCAGCCCCAGGACAGCCAGCACAGATACGCAGTATTTT	.	.	TRBV4-3	TRBJ2-3
CASSLAGTGTQPQHF	TGTGCCAGCAGCTTAGCCGGGACAGGGACCCAGCCCCAGCATTTT	.	TRBD1	TRBV7-8	TRBJ1-5
CASSLVVSPGEQYF	TGTGCCAGCAGCTTAGTTGTCTCCCCGGGGGAGCAGTACTTC	.	.	TRBV7-8	TRBJ2-7
CASSLELGRGGHLELFF	TGTGCCAGCAGCTTAGAATTGGGGCGGGGGGGCCACTTGGAGCTGTTTTTT	.	TRBD2	TRBV7-2	TRBJ2-2
CASSFDISYKRANVLTF	TGTGCCAGCAGTTTCGACATCTCATACAAAAGGGCCAACGTCCTGACTTTC	.	.	TRBV27	TRBJ2-6
CASSLGEGRGDTQYF	TGTGCCAGCAGCTTAGGTGAAGGGAGGGGGGATACGCAGTATTTT	.	.	TRBV11-2	TRBJ2-3
CASSPTGDGYTF	TGTGCCAGCAGCCCGACAGGAGATGGCTACACCTTC	.	.	TRBV5-4	TRBJ1-2